This entry lists 28 T cell receptor beta chains sequenced from one sample in a study of vaccination and CD4 T cells after COVID-19. TCRdb itself ran the PCR reads through MiXCR, one entry per CDR3 protein. The sample has 25,000 to 30,000 distinct CDR3 sequences; 51% are singletons. Time point given: late sampling 161 to 241 days after vaccination in a few convalescent patients. The specimen was CD4+ T cells from blood, collected about 7 months after SARS-CoV-2 vaccination. Every receptor here comes from a human donor who had recovered from COVID-19.

V gene TRBV6-1 combines with J gene TRBJ2-1, with 7 bases lining up with TRBD2. After removal of 6 bases from V and 7 bases from J, the junction contained 12 bases not matched to a gene. The CDR3 runs to 15 residues. Germline loops: CDR1 MNHNS, CDR2 SASEGT. The CDR3 region is CASRRKGGSMNEQFF. The CDR3 bases are TGTGCCAGCAGGAGGAAAGGCGGGAGCATGAATGAGCAGTTCTTC.

This clonotype was seen only a few times. The chain carries TRBV19 and TRBJ2-7, with TRBD1 matching over 7 bases. With 4 bases clipped from V and 5 bases from J, the junction kept 5 bases outside the gene matches. This CDR3 is 13 amino acids long. In germline, CDR1 is LNHDA, CDR2 SQIVND (reference sequence). The CDR3 sequence: CASSNRGIDEQYF. The DNA of the CDR3 is TGTGCCAGTAGTAACAGGGGAATTGACGAGCAGTACTTC.

The chain recombines TRBV4-1 with TRBJ2-7, with D possibly being TRBD1 or TRBD2 (5 bases each). Germline V gene lookup returns CDR1 MGHRA and CDR2 YSYEKL. Trimming stripped 0 bases from V and 1 base from J, with 10 bases between. The CDR3 extends over 15 amino acids. CDR3 sequence (DNA): TGCGCCAGCAGCCAAGAGACGGGGCCATCCTACGAGCAGTACTTC. It is translated as CASSQETGPSYEQYF.

The rearrangement joins TRBV24-1 to TRBJ2-5, with D tentatively TRBD1 (5 bases). There are 13 residues in the CDR3. Trimming removed 3 bases from V and 3 bases from J, with 7 bases in between. The V gene's germline CDR1 is KGHDR and CDR2 SFDVKD. CDR3 region: CATSDTREETQYF. The CDR3 DNA reads as TGTGCCACCAGTGATACCAGGGAAGAGACCCAGTACTTC.

This clonotype came up a few times. The rearrangement links TRBV28 to TRBJ1-5; unclear D gene. This CDR3 comprises 14 residues. Deletions cut 6 bases from V and 6 bases from J, with 15 bases between. Germline-derived CDR1 and CDR2 are MDHEN and SYDVKM. CDR3 loop: CASRKGLGSQPQHF. The CDR3 DNA sequence: TGTGCCAGCAGAAAGGGTTTGGGAAGTCAGCCCCAGCATTTT. Using reference TRBV28 and TRBJ1-5 for the parts outside the CDR3, the full variable domain is DVKVTQSSRYLVKRTGEKVFLECVQDMDHENMFWYRQDPGLGLRLIYFSYDVKMKEKGDIPEGYSVSREKKERFSLILESASTNQTSMYLCASRKGLGSQPQHFGDGTRLSIL.

A single count supports this clonotype. The CDR3 loop is CATSPAGETNEKLFF. The CDR3 DNA reads as TGTGCCACCAGCCCCGCAGGGGAAACTAATGAAAAACTGTTTTTT. J is TRBJ1-4 and V is TRBV15, with TRBD1 as a possible D gene (6 bases). The length of the CDR3 is 15 residues. The V gene's germline CDR1 is LNHNV and CDR2 YYDKDF (reference sequence). Trimming shortened V by 5 bases and J by 1 base, and 11 bases separated the two germline ends.

The V call is TRBV7-9, the J call TRBJ2-7; D is unresolved. Looked up from germline, CDR1 is SEHNR and CDR2 is FQNEAQ (reference sequence). Deletions cut 6 bases from V and 2 bases from J, with 14 bases between. The CDR3 runs to 14 residues. CDR3 in DNA: TGTGCCAGCAGTCAAGCCGGGTTTCCCTACGAGCAGTACTTC. Amino acid sequence: CASSQAGFPYEQYF.

The rearrangement uses TRBV5-4 and TRBJ2-1; no clear D gene. The CDR3 has 14 amino acids. Trimming took off 1 base at V and 7 bases at J, with 12 bases between the two ends. Germline V gene sequence: CDR1 SGHNT, CDR2 YYREEE (reference sequence). CDR3 region: CASSLPARMNEQFF. For the CDR3, the DNA is TGTGCCAGCAGCTTGCCGGCCAGGATGAATGAGCAGTTCTTC.

The CDR3 here is CASSEAMGGGTDTQYF. CDR3 nucleotides: TGTGCCAGCAGTGAAGCAATGGGGGGAGGCACAGATACGCAGTATTTT. The chain employs TRBV6-1 and TRBJ2-3, with a tentative D call TRBD2 (6 bases). V lost 0 bases and J 1 base, leaving 11 bases between the germline ends. The CDR3 loop spans 16 amino acids. The germline gives CDR1 MNHNS, CDR2 SASEGT.

This clonotype came up a few times. The genes are TRBV27 and TRBJ2-7; 7 positions agree with TRBD2. CDR3 length: 13 amino acids. With V trimmed by 3 bases and J by 6 bases, 5 bases remained unmatched. CDR1 is MNHEY and CDR2 is SMNVEV in the germline V gene (reference sequence). DNA of the CDR3: TGTGCCAGCAGTTTGGCCCTAGCGGCCGAGCAGTACTTC. Its translation is CASSLALAAEQYF.

The V and J genes are TRBV20-1 and TRBJ1-5; tentatively, D is TRBD1 (6 bases). The CDR3 consists of 15 residues. Germline V gene lookup returns CDR1 DFQATT and CDR2 SNEGSKA (reference sequence). With 0 bases removed from V and 8 bases from J, the gap between germline ends came to 17 bases. The CDR3 DNA follows: TGCAGTGCTAGAGATCTAAGTCAGGGGAGTAAGCCCCAGCATTTT. It specifies CSARDLSQGSKPQHF.

The chain has TRBV7-9 and TRBJ2-3; D is possibly TRBD1 (6 bases). CDR3 length: 15 residues. V gave up 1 base and J gave up 2 bases, with 10 bases separating them. Germline V lookup: CDR1 SEHNR, CDR2 FQNEAQ (reference sequence). DNA of the CDR3: TGTGCCAGCAGCTTAGAGGGGGACGCCACAGATACGCAGTATTTT. Translated, it gives CASSLEGDATDTQYF.

The rearrangement links TRBV6-1 to TRBJ1-1, with D uncertain. The V and J ends lost 6 bases and 2 bases respectively, with 4 bases between them. The CDR3 covers 11 residues. Germline V gene data show CDR1 as MNHNS and CDR2 as SASEGT. CDR3 region: CASRSNTEAFF. CDR3 coding DNA: TGTGCCAGCAGGTCAAACACTGAAGCTTTCTTT.

The chain carries TRBV28 and TRBJ2-7; D might be TRBD2 (6 bases). The CDR3 covers 14 residues. Per germline, CDR1 MDHEN and CDR2 SYDVKM. Deletions cut 4 bases from V and 2 bases from J, with 12 bases between. The chain's CDR3 is CASSSGTGAYEQYF. CDR3 nucleotides: TGTGCCAGCAGTTCGGGGACGGGGGCCTACGAGCAGTACTTC.

The V and J genes are TRBV6-1 and TRBJ2-1; TRBD2 agrees at 13 bases. CDR1 is MNHNS, CDR2 SASEGT, per germline. The CDR3 has 15 amino acids. Trimming at V came to 7 bases and at J to 2 bases, leaving 2 bases not matched to a gene. CDR3 sequence: CASNGLAGAYNEQFF. The CDR3, as DNA: TGTGCCAGCAATGGACTAGCGGGAGCCTACAATGAGCAGTTCTTC.

The chain carries TRBV6-4 and TRBJ2-5, with D unclear. Trimming cost V 3 bases and J 1 base, with 12 bases left between them. CDR3 length equals 15 residues. CDR1 and CDR2 from the germline V gene are MRHNA and SNTAGT. CDR3: CASSEIGRGQETQYF. CDR3 nucleotides: TGTGCCAGCAGTGAAATAGGACGTGGCCAAGAGACCCAGTACTTC.

This clonotype was found a few times. This chain joins TRBV7-6 and TRBJ2-2; D might be TRBD1 or TRBD2, each matching 5 bases. In germline, CDR1 is SGHVS, CDR2 FNYEAQ. This CDR3 has 14 amino acids. V was shortened by 1 base and J by 10 bases, with 13 bases between the two germline ends. CDR3 sequence (DNA): TGTGCCAGCAGCTTAGGGGGCGGGCCCAAGGAGCTGTTTTTT. Translating it yields CASSLGGGPKELFF.

The CDR3 loop reads CASSPRHGTSGTYEQYF. As DNA, the CDR3 is TGTGCCAGCAGCCCTCGTCACGGGACTAGCGGAACCTACGAGCAGTACTTC. The chain uses TRBV7-9 and TRBJ2-7, with TRBD2 identical over 11 bases. The length of the CDR3 is 17 residues. J lost 2 bases, V lost 5 bases, and 11 bases had no gene match. Germline CDR1 and CDR2: SEHNR and FQNEAQ (reference sequence).

This chain uses TRBV6-1 with TRBJ1-2; 10 positions agree with TRBD1. The CDR3 extends over 14 amino acids. Germline V gene data show CDR1 as MNHNS and CDR2 as SASEGT. Trimming cost V 6 bases and J 4 bases; bases outside gene matches: 5. CDR3 residues: CASRPGQGTYGYTF. The DNA for the CDR3 is TGTGCCAGCAGACCGGGACAGGGGACCTATGGCTACACCTTC.

The chain combines TRBV7-9 with TRBJ2-4; D is uncertain. The V and J ends lost 1 base and 6 bases respectively, with 7 bases between them. Germline V lookup: CDR1 SEHNR, CDR2 FQNEAQ (reference sequence). This CDR3 comprises 13 residues. CDR3 amino acids: CASSLEQLNIQYF. CDR3 DNA: TGTGCCAGCAGCTTAGAGCAGTTAAACATTCAGTACTTC.

The sample holds a few counts of this clonotype. The chain combines TRBV15 with TRBJ1-5; tentatively, D is TRBD1 (5 bases). This CDR3 is built from 14 residues. Trimming stripped 0 bases from V and 3 bases from J, with 6 bases between. Germline V CDR1 and CDR2: LNHNV, YYDKDF (reference sequence). The CDR3 sequence is CATSRDRVNQPQHF. The DNA for the CDR3 is TGTGCCACCAGCAGAGACAGGGTCAATCAGCCCCAGCATTTT.

The chain links TRBV10-3 to TRBJ2-5, with D maybe TRBD1 (5 bases). The CDR3 covers 12 residues. V was cut by 6 bases and J by 4 bases, with 9 bases left in between. Germline CDR1 is ENHRY and CDR2 is SYGVKD. CDR3 protein: CAISQGLETQYF. As DNA, the CDR3 is TGTGCCATCAGCCAGGGTCTAGAGACCCAGTACTTC.

The rearrangement uses TRBV20-1 and TRBJ2-2; D not certain. Germline CDR1 and CDR2: DFQATT and SNEGSKA (reference sequence). V lost 6 bases and J 6 bases, leaving 14 bases between the germline ends. The CDR3 covers 13 residues. The CDR3 loop reads CSARGVIAGELFF. As DNA, the CDR3 is TGCAGTGCCCGTGGTGTAATTGCCGGGGAGCTGTTTTTT.

This rearrangement joins TRBV7-8 to TRBJ2-3, with a weak D call TRBD1 (5 bases). In germline, CDR1 is SGHVS, CDR2 FQNEAQ. The CDR3 runs 17 residues. Between the trimmed V and J ends, which lost 5 bases and 2 bases, there was a span of 20 bases. CDR3 in amino acids: CASSTHRTWTTTDTQYF. In DNA form, the CDR3 reads TGTGCCAGCAGCACGCACAGGACATGGACGACCACAGATACGCAGTATTTT.

This clonotype was counted between two and nine times. V usage is TRBV20-1 and J usage is TRBJ2-5, with 8 bases fitting TRBD1. The trim removed 6 bases at V and 2 bases at J, leaving 5 bases unmatched. Per the germline V gene, CDR1 is DFQATT and CDR2 is SNEGSKA (reference sequence). The CDR3 totals 13 residues. For the CDR3, the DNA is TGCAGTGCGTCGGGACAGGTTCAAGAGACCCAGTACTTC. As protein: CSASGQVQETQYF.

This clonotype came up a few times. This chain links TRBV7-7 with TRBJ2-5, with a possible D match to TRBD1 (5 bases). Trimming pared 1 base from V and 5 bases from J, leaving 11 bases between. CDR3 size: 14 residues. CDR1 is SSHAT and CDR2 is FNYEAQ in the germline V gene (reference sequence). CDR3 nucleotide sequence: TGTGCCAGCAGCTTAGGAAGGGGATCGGAGACCCAGTACTTC. Encoded protein: CASSLGRGSETQYF.

The CDR3 coding sequence is TGTGCCATCAGTGAACCGGTAGCGGGAGGGCCAAAGTATGAGCAGTTCTTC. Its translation: CAISEPVAGGPKYEQFF. The V call is TRBV10-3, the J call TRBJ2-1; TRBD2 matches at 11 bases. J was trimmed by 8 bases and V by 3 bases; bases with no gene match: 12. Germline-derived CDR1 and CDR2 are ENHRY and SYGVKD. The CDR3 contains 17 residues.

This chain uses TRBV28 with TRBJ2-7, with 7 bases lining up with TRBD1. CDR3 length: 16 residues. V shed 5 bases, J shed 1 base, and the junction held 11 bases outside the gene matches. The V gene's germline CDR1 is MDHEN and CDR2 SYDVKM. In nucleotides, the CDR3 is TGTGCCAGCAGTCCCTTAGGGTGGGGACAGTCCTACGAGCAGTACTTC. It encodes CASSPLGWGQSYEQYF.